The rows below give T cell receptor beta chains drawn from one sample of a study of identical twins. One entry per CDR3 protein results from TCRdb running MiXCR on the 5' RACE reads. The table lists about 900,000 distinct CDR3 sequences, around 12% of them singletons, with 1.5% to 2% in the top ten. These same records also appear under a second study, on yellow fever vaccine responses in identical twins.

The source material was PBMCs. The receptors stem from a woman under 30 in good health. CDR3s include the opening cysteine and the closing phenylalanine or tryptophan. D genes are given only for firm matches. Size is stated for part of the rows, as once, few or many counts, or as a class when the clone is expanded.

TGCGCCAGCAGCCAAGATTTAGGTTTAGTGGCTTACGGGGCTTTCTTT CASSQDLGLVAYGAFF 16 TRBJ1-1 - TRBV4-1 few
TGCAGTGCTAGAGATTCAGCCAGGCCACTCTCTGGGGCCAACGTCCTGACTTTC CSARDSARPLSGANVLTF 18 TRBJ2-6 - TRBV20-1 few
TGCAGTGCTAGATGGTTCAGGGGCGACACCTACGAGCAGTACTTC CSARWFRGDTYEQYF 15 TRBJ2-7 - TRBV20-1 few
TGCGCCAGCAGCTTGCGGCAGGGGGCTAACTACGAGCAGTACTTC CASSLRQGANYEQYF 15 TRBJ2-7 TRBD1 TRBV5-1 few
TGTGCCAGCACTAGCGGGACGAGATCGTTACAAGAGACCCAGTACTTC CASTSGTRSLQETQYF 16 TRBJ2-5 TRBD2 TRBV6-1 few
TGCGCCAGCAGCTTGGCCGGGACGGTCCAAGATACGCAGTATTTT CASSLAGTVQDTQYF 15 TRBJ2-3 - TRBV5-1 -
TGTGCCAGCAGTGGCCGTGGGGCGCGGGACACTGAAGCTTTCTTT CASSGRGARDTEAFF 15 TRBJ1-1 - TRBV6-2/TRBV6-3 few
TGTGCCAGCAGCTTAGTCTATGGGACCGATGAGCAGTTCTTC CASSLVYGTDEQFF 14 TRBJ2-1 - TRBV7-8 -
TGCAGTGCTAAAAGACAGGGGTTGAACACTGAAGCTTTCTTT CSAKRQGLNTEAFF 14 TRBJ1-1 TRBD1 TRBV20-1 few
TGTGCCAGCAGTTTAAGTGACGGGATAGATACGCAGTATTTT CASSLSDGIDTQYF 14 TRBJ2-3 - TRBV28 -